The next 9 T cell receptor beta chains were all read from a single sample in a study of Ad26.COV2.S vaccination and SARS-CoV-2 variants. TCRdb's table, derived via immunoSEQ multiplex PCR, lists solely in-frame clones and lacks some. Of roughly 680,000 clones listed, around 90% are singletons. As for treatment: some 19 received Ad26.COV2.S at low or high dose, single or two shots; several received placebo; per-sample allocation not given. Day 63 following the first vaccine or placebo injection was when the samples were taken. The sample here was peripheral blood, taken in a trial of Ad26.COV2.S vaccine versus placebo. Receptors originate from a person between 18 and 59 years old who received the Ad26.COV2.S COVID-19 vaccine or a placebo.

DNA of the CDR3: TGCAGCGTGGGACTGCTGGTGGTGAACACTGAAGCTTTCTTT. Its translation: CSVGLLVVNTEAFF. The rearrangement uses TRBV29-1 and TRBJ1-1; TRBD1 might be the D (5 bases). The CDR3 length is 14 residues. Germline V lookup: CDR1 SQVTM, CDR2 ANQGSEA. The ends were cut back, 6 bases at V and 0 bases at J, with 14 bases in the middle. The full variable domain, in which reference TRBV29-1 and TRBJ1-1 provide the parts outside the CDR3, is SAVISQKPSRDICQRGTSLTIQCQVDSQVTMMFWYRQQPGQSLTLIATANQGSEATYESGFVIDKFPISRPNLTFSTLTVSNMSPEDSSIYLCSVGLLVVNTEAFFGQGTRLTVV.

The V and J genes are TRBV30 and TRBJ2-2; TRBD2 is a possible D gene (7 bases). CDR3 size: 14 residues. V was clipped by 3 bases and J by 4 bases, with 12 bases between them. The germline V gene has CDR1 GTSNPN and CDR2 SVGIG (reference sequence). CDR3 sequence: CAWSPRGGTGELFF. As DNA, the CDR3 is TGTGCCTGGAGCCCTAGGGGGGGCACCGGGGAGCTGTTTTTT.

Note on this clone: Distinct nucleotide sequences in the sample also encode this CDR3. V is TRBV6-5 and J is TRBJ2-3, with 8 bases that match TRBD2. The V segment lost 5 bases and the J segment 1 base; nucleotides outside the gene matches: 2. Germline loops: CDR1 MNHEY, CDR2 SVGAGI. This CDR3 has 14 amino acids. CDR3 sequence reads: CASSPGGRTDTQYF. In DNA, the CDR3 is TGTGCCAGCAGTCCGGGGGGGCGCACAGATACGCAGTATTTT.

The CDR3 sequence: CASSFGTSGSSGTDTQYF. CDR3 coding DNA: TGTGCCAGCAGCTTCGGGACTAGCGGGAGTTCCGGCACAGATACGCAGTATTTT. The chain has TRBV9 and TRBJ2-3, with 14 positions matching TRBD2. V lost 4 bases, J lost 1 base, and 8 bases stayed unmatched. From germline, CDR1 is SGDLS and CDR2 YYNGEE. The CDR3 runs 18 residues.

This clone has just one count. This chain links TRBV6-5 with TRBJ2-7; a possible D gene is TRBD1 (6 bases). Germline CDR1 and CDR2: MNHEY and SVGAGI. The CDR3 covers 15 residues. Trimming cost V 6 bases and J 6 bases, with 21 bases left between them. CDR3 amino acids: CASRYEGHPVVEQYF. In DNA, the CDR3 is TGTGCCAGCAGGTATGAGGGACATCCAGTGGTCGAGCAGTACTTC.

DNA for the CDR3: TGTGCCAGCAGCCAGCTCCCAGCAACTAATGAAAAACTGTTTTTT. Its translation: CASSQLPATNEKLFF. This chain uses TRBV7-9 with TRBJ1-4; D unresolved. The CDR3 is 15 residues long. CDR1 and CDR2 from the germline V gene are SEHNR and FQNEAQ (reference sequence). Deletions cut 5 bases from V and 0 bases from J, with 10 bases between.

V gene TRBV24-1 combines with J gene TRBJ2-1, with 9 nucleotides matching TRBD2. Per the germline V gene, CDR1 is KGHDR and CDR2 is SFDVKD. The CDR3 contains 15 residues. With 3 bases clipped from V and 2 bases from J, the junction kept 1 base outside the gene matches. The DNA of the CDR3 is TGTGCCACCAGTGATATAGCGGGAGCCTACAATGAGCAGTTCTTC. Residues: CATSDIAGAYNEQFF.

This chain uses TRBV14 with TRBJ2-1; 15 nucleotides line up with TRBD2. This CDR3 spans 19 amino acids. The V segment lost 1 base and the J segment 8 bases; nucleotides outside the gene matches: 12. Per the germline V gene, CDR1 is SGHDN and CDR2 is FVKESK. CDR3 amino acids: CASSQVSGLAGGLGHEQFF. In nucleotides, the CDR3 is TGTGCCAGCAGCCAAGTTTCGGGACTAGCGGGGGGCCTTGGGCATGAGCAGTTCTTC.

The V call is TRBV6-6, the J call TRBJ1-2; TRBD1 matches 9 bases. The V gene end was trimmed by 5 bases and the J gene end by 6 bases; junction bases not matched to a gene: 4. This CDR3 comprises 13 residues. Germline V gene lookup returns CDR1 MNHNY and CDR2 SVGAGI (reference sequence). CDR3 region: CASSARTGDGYTF. The CDR3 nucleotides are TGTGCCAGCAGTGCGCGGACAGGGGATGGCTACACCTTC.